This TCR beta chain was observed in a study of T cell responses to AZD1222 COVID-19 vaccine. Study-wide results and limits: Just a handful of AZD1222 recipients were seropositive at baseline.

V lost 8 bases and J 3 bases, leaving 7 bases between the germline ends. CDR3 length equals 12 residues. The germline CDR1 and CDR2 sequences are SEHNR and FQNEAQ (reference sequence). Here immunoSEQ multiplex PCR was the method, and the copy in TCRdb shows in-frame clones only, minus some. The sample contains around 83,000 clones, 88% of which appear only once. In regard to this clone: As yet, its antigen is unknown.

The chain employs TRBV7-9 and TRBJ2-2; D is uncertain. This sample comprised peripheral blood, obtained on day 0 of AZD1222 vaccination. The sequence was collected from an adult in good health. The DNA of the CDR3 is TGTGCCAGCTCCAGAGACACCGGGGAGCTGTTTTTT. Translation: CASSRDTGELFF.